This T cell receptor (beta chain) is drawn from a study of T-cell memory formation after mild COVID-19. From germline, CDR1 is SQVTM and CDR2 ANQGSEA. The CDR3 consists of 13 residues. Trimming cost V 5 bases and J 5 bases; bases outside gene matches: 6. General study findings and limits: Clones contracting across day 15 to 85 had a balanced CD4/CD8 profile; later expanding clones leaned CD4+. Contracting CD4+ clones sat mainly in CM and EM; CD8+ in EMRA.

On this clonotype itself: No antigen is known for it.

MiXCR, run by TCRdb on the 5' RACE reads, gives a single entry per CDR3 protein. Among 550,000 to 700,000 distinct CDR3 sequences, 17% were seen once, and the ten largest hold about 8.1%. Sequences were obtained from PBMCs or a T cell subset sorted from them (not recorded which). The TCR comes from an adult woman who had mild COVID-19 (a few samples of this study predate the infection). Cell type and time point are not known. The V gene is TRBV29-1, the J gene TRBJ2-7; 10 nucleotides agree with TRBD1. Here the CDR3 reads CSVWDRGKHEQYF. For the CDR3, the DNA is TGCAGCGTTTGGGACAGGGGCAAACACGAGCAGTACTTC.